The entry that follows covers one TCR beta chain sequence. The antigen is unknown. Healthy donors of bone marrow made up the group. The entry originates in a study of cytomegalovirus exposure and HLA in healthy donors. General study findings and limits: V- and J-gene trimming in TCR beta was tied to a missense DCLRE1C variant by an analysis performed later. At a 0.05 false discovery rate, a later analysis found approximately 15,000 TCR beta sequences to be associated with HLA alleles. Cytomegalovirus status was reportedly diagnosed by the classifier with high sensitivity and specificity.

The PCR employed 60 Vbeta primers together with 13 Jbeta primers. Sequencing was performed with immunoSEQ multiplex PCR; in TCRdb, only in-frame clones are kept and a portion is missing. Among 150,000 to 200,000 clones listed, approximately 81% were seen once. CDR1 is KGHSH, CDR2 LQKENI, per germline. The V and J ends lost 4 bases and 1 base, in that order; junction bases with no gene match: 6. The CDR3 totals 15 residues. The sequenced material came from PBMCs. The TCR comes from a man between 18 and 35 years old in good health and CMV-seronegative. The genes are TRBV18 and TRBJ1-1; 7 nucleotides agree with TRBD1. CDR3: CASSQGQASNTEAFF. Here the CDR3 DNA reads TGTGCCAGCTCACAAGGACAGGCATCGAACACTGAAGCTTTCTTT.